This T cell receptor beta chain was sequenced for a study of Graves' ophthalmopathy and Graves' hyperthyroidism. As for this clonotype: Antigen: not known.

Ophthalmopathy donors were characterized by moderate-to-severe activity, CAS of at least 3, NOSPECS of at least 4, and duration under 3 months. Germline V gene data show CDR1 as SGHAT and CDR2 as FQDESV (reference sequence). The V and J ends lost 6 bases and 1 base respectively, with 15 bases between them. This CDR3 has 15 amino acids. Transcripts of RNA were the source for amplifying TCR beta CDR3 regions. Second-round multiplex PCR came after a first-round RT-PCR that employed HTBI primers. TCRdb re-called the multiplex PCR reads through MiXCR, storing one row per CDR3 protein. The table includes about 640,000 distinct CDR3 sequences, about two fifths detected once. General observations from the study: In blood, most expanded thyroid clonotypes above 0.001 frequency were also detected. For separating ophthalmopathy from stable hyperthyroidism, a 13-signature model gave approximately 90% sensitivity and around 76% specificity.

This clonotype was sampled from an adult man with Graves' ophthalmopathy. The material sequenced was peripheral blood. V and J are TRBV11-1 and TRBJ1-1; unclear D gene. The CDR3: CASSYLGNKNTEAFF. The CDR3 DNA is TGTGCCAGCAGTTATCTCGGAAACAAGAACACTGAAGCTTTCTTT.